The clone carrying this T cell receptor beta chain was seen a handful of times. What it binds is not known. The sample comes from a study of identical twins. Findings of the study overall: Models, which agreed with sharing between unrelated individuals, nonetheless underestimated the out-of-frame TCR alpha sharing seen in monozygotic twins.

TCRdb ran MiXCR on the 5' RACE reads and lists one entry per CDR3 protein. The table includes 250,000 or so distinct CDR3 sequences, 6.5% to 9.5% detected once. J lost 3 bases, V lost 6 bases, and 12 bases had no gene match. There are 16 residues in the CDR3. These same data were also listed under a study on yellow fever vaccine responses in identical twins. Turning to that study: Reports say the vaccine T cell response in twins looked partly convergent and partly personalized.

This TCR derives from a woman between 18 and 29 years old in good health. Sequencing was carried out using CD8+ T cells sorted from blood. This chain links TRBV12-3 or TRBV12-4 with TRBJ2-3; 7 nucleotides agree with TRBD1. The CDR3 loop is CASRPRQGPRTDTQYF. CDR3 nucleotides: TGTGCCAGCAGACCCCGACAGGGACCAAGGACAGATACGCAGTATTTT.